Detailed here is one T cell receptor beta chain. Allocation to cohorts depended on clinical history reported by the participants. Recovery meant two consecutive negative NP/OP PCR tests, professional clearance, or resolved symptoms. This sample stems from a study of blood T cell repertoires in COVID-19. Study-level background: Sources were T cells, B-cell-depleted T cells, or PBMCs; the material itself was cDNA or gDNA.

The CDR3 length is 12 residues. Germline CDR1 SQVTM, CDR2 ANQGSEA. V shed 5 bases and J shed 4 bases, with 11 bases lying between them. Only in-frame clones appear in the TCRdb table, and some are missing; sequencing was by immunoSEQ multiplex PCR. The top ten clones hold nearly 15% of a sample with approximately 150,000 clones, 84% of them seen once. Sequencing was performed on PBMCs or T cells enriched from blood (not recorded which). This TCR came from a man aged 45 to 65 who had recovered from COVID-19. The chain is built from TRBV29-1 and TRBJ1-2; no clear D gene. CDR3 sequence: CSVSSGSYGYTF. Written as DNA, the CDR3 is TGCAGCGTTTCGTCTGGGAGCTATGGCTACACCTTC.